Listed here are 5 T cell receptor beta chains from one sample, sequenced in a study of blood T cell repertoires in COVID-19. TCRdb's copy holds only in-frame clones and misses some; the assay was immunoSEQ multiplex PCR. Of roughly 280,000 clones in the sample, around 87% were seen once. The sequenced material came from peripheral blood. These receptors were collected from a woman aged 45-60 years who had recovered from COVID-19.

The chain couples TRBV7-2 to TRBJ2-3; 11 bases fit TRBD2. The CDR3 length is 16 residues. Germline trimming cut 5 bases from V and 3 bases from J; bases unmatched to any gene: 7. Germline loops: CDR1 SGHTA, CDR2 FQGNSA. The DNA of the CDR3 is TGTGCCAGCAGCCTAGATCCTAGCGGGGGGACAGATACGCAGTATTTT. Its protein product is CASSLDPSGGTDTQYF.

The chain links TRBV28 to TRBJ1-2; possibly TRBD1 for D (5 bases). The CDR3 is 14 residues long. The V end lost 8 bases, the J end lost 2 bases, and 15 bases lay between the germline ends. The germline V gene encodes CDR1 MDHEN and CDR2 SYDVKM. CDR3 nucleotide sequence: TGTGCCAGCTGCTCCCCGACAGAGAACTATGGCTACACCTTC. Amino acid sequence: CASCSPTENYGYTF.

The rearrangement uses TRBV28 and TRBJ1-1, with TRBD1 identical over 9 bases. The CDR3 extends over 13 amino acids. CDR1 is MDHEN and CDR2 is SYDVKM in the germline V gene. Trimming at V came to 6 bases and at J to 7 bases, leaving 6 bases not matched to a gene. The CDR3 DNA is TGTGCCAGCAGCCTGGGACAGGGATTTGAAGCTTTCTTT. Protein sequence: CASSLGQGFEAFF. Drawing the rest from reference TRBV28 and TRBJ1-1, the complete variable domain is DVKVTQSSRYLVKRTGEKVFLECVQDMDHENMFWYRQDPGLGLRLIYFSYDVKMKEKGDIPEGYSVSREKKERFSLILESASTNQTSMYLCASSLGQGFEAFFGQGTRLTVV.

The chain carries TRBV29-1 and TRBJ1-1; D uncertain. Trimming took off 6 bases at V and 1 base at J, with 12 bases between the two ends. The germline V gene encodes CDR1 SQVTM and CDR2 ANQGSEA. The CDR3 has 13 amino acids. In DNA form, the CDR3 reads TGCAGCGTCGTGGTTACAGAGAACACTGAAGCTTTCTTT. Protein sequence: CSVVVTENTEAFF.

The chain is built from TRBV29-1 and TRBJ1-2, with D possibly TRBD1 on 5 matching bases. This CDR3 comprises 12 residues. The germline CDR1 and CDR2 sequences are SQVTM and ANQGSEA. The ends were cut back, 4 bases at V and 2 bases at J, with 8 bases in the middle. The CDR3 nucleotides are TGCAGCGTTGGGGGGGAGAACTATGGCTACACCTTC. Translation: CSVGGENYGYTF.